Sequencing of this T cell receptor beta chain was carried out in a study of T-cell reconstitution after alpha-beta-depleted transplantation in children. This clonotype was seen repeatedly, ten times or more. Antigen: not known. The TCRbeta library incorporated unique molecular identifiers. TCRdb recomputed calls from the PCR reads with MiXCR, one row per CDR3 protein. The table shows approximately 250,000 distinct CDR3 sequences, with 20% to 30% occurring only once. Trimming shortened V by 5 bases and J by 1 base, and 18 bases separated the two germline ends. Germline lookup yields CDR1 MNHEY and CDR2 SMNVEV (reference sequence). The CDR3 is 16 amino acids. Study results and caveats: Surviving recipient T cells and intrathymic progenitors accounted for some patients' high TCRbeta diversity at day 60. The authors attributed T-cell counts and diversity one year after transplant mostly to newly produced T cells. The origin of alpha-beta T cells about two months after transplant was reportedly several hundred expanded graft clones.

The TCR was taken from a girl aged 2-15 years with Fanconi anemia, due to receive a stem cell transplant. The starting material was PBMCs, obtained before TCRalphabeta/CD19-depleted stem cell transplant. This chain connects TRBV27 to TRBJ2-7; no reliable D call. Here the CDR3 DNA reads TGTGCCAGCAGTGCCCTCTTGGGCAGTCCGTCCTACGAGCAGTACTTC. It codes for CASSALLGSPSYEQYF.